This entry lists 18 T cell receptor beta chains sequenced from one sample in a study of CD8 T cells in ankylosing spondylitis. Study-level points and caveats: There was a TCR beta motif, made of several highly homologous variants, that appeared characteristic of ankylosing spondylitis blood.

TCRdb re-called the 5' RACE reads with MiXCR, one entry per CDR3 protein. The sample includes around 490,000 distinct CDR3 sequences, about 5.4% of them seen just once. What these receptors recognize is not known. The specimen was blood, either unsorted or a sorted T cell fraction (not recorded which). Every receptor here comes from a male donor with ankylosing spondylitis.

This clonotype has at least ten counts. The chain has TRBV5-1 and TRBJ1-2; TRBD1 agrees at 7 bases. The CDR3 consists of 13 residues. The V segment lost 6 bases and the J segment 6 bases; nucleotides outside the gene matches: 8. CDR1 is SGHRS and CDR2 is YFSETQ in the germline V gene. CDR3 nucleotide sequence: TGCGCCAGCACCTCCGTGGACAGGAATGGCTACACCTTC. It translates to CASTSVDRNGYTF. Looking up the rest from reference TRBV5-1 and TRBJ1-2 gives the full variable domain: KAGVTQTPRYLIKTRGQQVTLSCSPISGHRSVSWYQQTPGQGLQFLFEYFSETQRNKGNFPGRFSGRQFSNSRSEMNVSTLELGDSALYLCASTSVDRNGYTFGSGTRLTVV.

This clonotype was counted many times. The chain combines TRBV12-3 or TRBV12-4 with TRBJ2-5; D gene ambiguous. This CDR3 has 16 residues. Trimming took 1 base from V and 1 from J, leaving 13 bases between them. CDR3 bases: TGTGCCAGCAGTTTAGGCGCCGCTCCCATCCAAGAGACCCAGTACTTC. It specifies CASSLGAAPIQETQYF.

This clonotype was picked up a small number of times. The CDR3 DNA sequence: TGTGCCAGCAGCCAATGGGACAGGGGGGGTAAAGAGACCCAGTACTTC. Translated: CASSQWDRGGKETQYF. The chain employs TRBV4-2 and TRBJ2-5; 11 bases fit TRBD1. CDR1 and CDR2 from the germline V gene are LGHNA and YNFKEQ. The CDR3 length is 16 residues. The ends lost 2 bases at V and 3 bases at J; junction bases unmatched: 5.

This clonotype has at least ten counts. The chain joins TRBV12-3 or TRBV12-4 to TRBJ1-2, with a possible D match to TRBD1 (5 bases). The CDR3 is 14 amino acids. The V and J ends lost 6 bases and 0 bases respectively, with 11 bases between them. The CDR3 region is CASSLGTSNYGYTF. The CDR3 region has the DNA TGTGCCAGCAGCCTCGGGACTTCTAACTATGGCTACACCTTC.

About this clonotype: A much larger clone is a single base away; this may be a read error. Written as DNA, the CDR3 is TGCAGTGCTACCGGGCGGGATAACTACGAGCTGTACTTC. Encoded protein: CSATGRDNYELYF. This sequence joins TRBV20-1 and TRBJ2-7; a possible D gene is TRBD2 (6 bases). Germline V gives CDR1 DFQATT, CDR2 SNEGSKA (reference sequence). The CDR3 sequence is 13 residues long.

The rearrangement joins TRBV4-2 to TRBJ2-1; 10 bases map to TRBD2. Germline V gene data show CDR1 as LGHNA and CDR2 as YNFKEQ. Losses at the gene ends were 4 bases for V and 4 bases for J; bases not matched to a gene: 7. This CDR3 contains 16 residues. The CDR3, as DNA: TGTGCCAGCAGCCGGATAGCGGGGGGCCCTTACAATGAGCAGTTCTTC. Its protein is CASSRIAGGPYNEQFF.

This clonotype was counted at least ten times. V is TRBV29-1 and J is TRBJ2-3; tentatively, D is TRBD2 (6 bases). The CDR3 runs 14 residues. Deletions cut 6 bases from V and 2 bases from J, with 15 bases between. Per germline, CDR1 SQVTM and CDR2 ANQGSEA. The CDR3 DNA sequence: TGCAGCGTGGGGCCGGGACTCCACACAGATACGCAGTATTTT. The encoded protein is CSVGPGLHTDTQYF.

This clonotype came up many times. The gene calls are TRBV10-2 and TRBJ2-5, with D perhaps matching TRBD1 (6 bases). Between the trimmed V and J ends, which lost 5 bases and 1 base, there was a span of 11 bases. The CDR3 totals 14 residues. From germline, CDR1 is WSHSY and CDR2 SAAADI. The CDR3 coding sequence is TGCGCCAGCAGTATAAGCAGGGGCCAAGAGACCCAGTACTTC. Translation gives CASSISRGQETQYF.

This clonotype has a count of ten or more. This chain joins TRBV18 and TRBJ2-2; possibly TRBD2 for D (6 bases). This CDR3 region has 16 residues. Germline CDR1 is KGHSH and CDR2 is LQKENI. The V and J ends lost 3 bases and 6 bases respectively, with 17 bases between them. The CDR3 bases are TGTGCCAGCTCACCTCCTATAGCGGAAGGATCCGGGGAGCTGTTTTTT. Encoded protein: CASSPPIAEGSGELFF.

This clonotype was seen ten or more times. The CDR3 loop reads CASSSGRDTGELFF. DNA of the CDR3: TGTGCCAGCAGCTCCGGGAGGGACACCGGGGAGCTGTTTTTT. The V gene is TRBV7-6, the J gene TRBJ2-2, with TRBD2 matching 8 bases. There are 14 residues in the CDR3. The V gene's germline CDR1 is SGHVS and CDR2 FNYEAQ. J was trimmed by 3 bases and V by 4 bases; bases with no gene match: 1.

At least ten counts were recorded for this clonotype. The chain joins TRBV11-3 to TRBJ1-1; the D gene is possibly TRBD1 (5 bases). This CDR3 contains 13 residues. The germline CDR1 and CDR2 sequences are SGHNT and YENEEA. Between the trimmed V and J ends, which lost 4 bases and 3 bases, there was a span of 9 bases. Written as DNA, the CDR3 is TGTGCCAGCAGCTGGGACTCCCACACTGAAGCTTTCTTT. Translation gives CASSWDSHTEAFF.

The sample holds a few counts of this clonotype. This chain joins TRBV5-1 and TRBJ2-1; TRBD2 matches 9 bases. Germline V gene data show CDR1 as SGHRS and CDR2 as YFSETQ. This CDR3 is built from 15 residues. The V and J ends lost 4 bases and 2 bases, in that order; junction bases with no gene match: 4. The CDR3: CASSGRLAAYNEQFF. The CDR3 DNA follows: TGCGCCAGCAGCGGTAGACTAGCGGCCTACAATGAGCAGTTCTTC.

This clonotype was detected ten times or more. The V and J genes are TRBV7-2 and TRBJ2-2; 15 nucleotides agree with TRBD2. Trimming at V came to 8 bases and at J to 1 base, leaving 2 bases not matched to a gene. The CDR3 runs to 16 residues. Germline V gene sequence: CDR1 SGHTA, CDR2 FQGNSA. The CDR3 reads CASRTSGRGNTGELFF. Here the CDR3 DNA reads TGTGCCAGCCGGACTAGCGGGAGGGGGAACACCGGGGAGCTGTTTTTT.

The table lists this clonotype with a few counts. The chain carries TRBV29-1 and TRBJ1-1; D possibly corresponds to TRBD1 (6 bases). V gave up 4 bases and J gave up 10 bases, with 13 bases separating them. Germline CDR1 and CDR2: SQVTM and ANQGSEA. CDR3 length equals 11 residues. DNA of the CDR3: TGCAGCGTTGGCGACAGGCTCCGAGCTTTCTTT. As protein: CSVGDRLRAFF.

At least ten counts were recorded for this clonotype. V is TRBV12-3 or TRBV12-4 and J is TRBJ2-2; TRBD2 aligns across 14 bases. V trimming: 7 bases; J trimming: 6 bases; junction bases outside the gene matches: 7. The CDR3 is 16 amino acids. CDR3 residues: CASTSGLAGDAGELFF. CDR3 in DNA: TGTGCCAGCACCTCGGGACTAGCGGGAGATGCCGGGGAGCTGTTTTTT.

This clonotype was detected many times. The V gene is TRBV7-2, the J gene TRBJ2-5; D could derive from TRBD1 or TRBD2 (5 bases each). The ends were cut back, 4 bases at V and 3 bases at J, with 9 bases in the middle. Germline CDR1 SGHTA, CDR2 FQGNSA. CDR3 length equals 13 residues. CDR3 residues: CASSWDGEETQYF. The CDR3 DNA reads as TGTGCCAGCAGCTGGGACGGGGAAGAGACCCAGTACTTC.

This clonotype was counted only a few times. J is TRBJ2-5 and V is TRBV20-1; D gene ambiguous. CDR1 is DFQATT and CDR2 is SNEGSKA in the germline V gene (reference sequence). Trimming stripped 5 bases from V and 2 bases from J, with 15 bases between. CDR3 length: 14 residues. DNA of the CDR3: TGCAGTGCTCCAGACCCCACGCTTCAAGAGACCCAGTACTTC. This translates into CSAPDPTLQETQYF.

V is TRBV5-6 and J is TRBJ2-7; D might be TRBD2 (8 bases). The CDR3 has 15 amino acids. In germline, CDR1 is SGHDT, CDR2 YYEEEE. V dropped 4 bases and J dropped 3 bases, with 17 bases sitting between them. The CDR3 sequence is CASSHSGTANYEQYF. DNA for the CDR3: TGTGCCAGCAGCCATAGCGGGACAGCCAACTACGAGCAGTACTTC.